Described below is a single TCR beta chain sequence and its context. The data were taken from a study of T cell changes during pregnancy in multiple sclerosis. The repertoire was sequenced with immunoSEQ multiplex PCR; TCRdb's copy has only in-frame clones and lacks some. The table has 25,000 to 30,000 clones, approximately 91% seen once; the top ten hold less than 8%. The germline CDR1 and CDR2 sequences are MNHNS and SASEGT. V was shortened by 3 bases and J by 7 bases, with 15 bases between the two germline ends. This CDR3 has 15 residues. This chain connects TRBV6-1 to TRBJ1-4, with D possibly matching TRBD1 (6 bases). The receptor's source is a female donor with multiple sclerosis, enrolled in a pregnancy study. The material was CD8+ T cells from peripheral blood mononuclear cells, obtained after pregnancy. CDR3 residues: CASSDLWGGAEKLFF. CDR3 nucleotide sequence: TGTGCCAGCAGTGATCTTTGGGGGGGGGCTGAAAAACTGTTTTTT.